The 4 T cell receptor beta chains below were found in one sample sequenced in a study of cytomegalovirus exposure and HLA in healthy donors. Using immunoSEQ multiplex PCR, the repertoire was profiled, and TCRdb retains in-frame clones only, with some absent. This table holds about 150,000 clones, 85% to 90% found once. The sample taken for sequencing was PBMCs. These receptors all stem from a human donor in good health.

This chain uses TRBV11-2 with TRBJ2-1, with 11 bases that match TRBD2. Germline V gene lookup returns CDR1 SGHAT and CDR2 FQNNGV. The V segment lost 0 bases and the J segment 4 bases; nucleotides outside the gene matches: 8. The CDR3 runs 18 residues. The CDR3, as DNA: TGTGCCAGCAGCTTAGATCTGGATCTAGCGGGAGGTTACAATGAGCAGTTCTTC. Its translation is CASSLDLDLAGGYNEQFF.

The rearrangement joins TRBV19 to TRBJ2-5; D is unresolved. This CDR3 region has 13 residues. CDR1 is LNHDA and CDR2 is SQIVND in the germline V gene (reference sequence). The V end lost 3 bases, the J end lost 5 bases, and 10 bases lay between the germline ends. The CDR3 spells CASSIQVGETQYF. The CDR3 DNA reads TGTGCCAGTAGTATCCAAGTCGGGGAGACCCAGTACTTC.

V usage is TRBV6-5 and J usage is TRBJ1-1, with D possibly matching TRBD1 (5 bases). The germline V and J ends were trimmed by 6 bases and 9 bases, with 11 bases remaining between them. The germline V gene encodes CDR1 MNHEY and CDR2 SVGAGI. The CDR3 sequence is 11 residues long. The CDR3 loop is CASRKQEKAFF. Written as DNA, the CDR3 is TGTGCCAGCAGAAAACAGGAGAAAGCTTTCTTT.

The chain recombines TRBV5-5 with TRBJ1-1, with 7 bases matching TRBD1. Germline V gene sequence: CDR1 SGHKS, CDR2 YYEKEE (reference sequence). The CDR3 is 13 amino acids. V lost 6 bases, J lost 12 bases, and 14 bases stayed unmatched. The CDR3 reads CASTLQGTAATFF. In DNA, the CDR3 is TGTGCCAGCACCCTACAGGGGACGGCTGCAACTTTCTTT.